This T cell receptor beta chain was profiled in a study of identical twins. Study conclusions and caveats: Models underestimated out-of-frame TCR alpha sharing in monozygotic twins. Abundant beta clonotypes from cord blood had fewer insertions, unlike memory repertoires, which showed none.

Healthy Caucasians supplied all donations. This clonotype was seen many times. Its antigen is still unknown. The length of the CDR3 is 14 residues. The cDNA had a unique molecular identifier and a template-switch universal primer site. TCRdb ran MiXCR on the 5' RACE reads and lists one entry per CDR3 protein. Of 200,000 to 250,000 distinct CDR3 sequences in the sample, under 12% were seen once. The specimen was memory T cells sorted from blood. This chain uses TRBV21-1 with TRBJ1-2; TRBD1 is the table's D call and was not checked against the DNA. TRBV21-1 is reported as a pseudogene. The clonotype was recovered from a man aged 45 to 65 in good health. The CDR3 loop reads CASSLGTGGYGYTF. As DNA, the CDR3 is TGTGCCAGCTCGTTAGGGACCGGGGGGTATGGCTACACCTTC.